The rows below give T cell receptor beta chains drawn from one sample of a study of blood T cell repertoires in COVID-19. Sequencing used immunoSEQ multiplex PCR; TCRdb keeps in-frame clones, though not all of them. The sample lists 49,000 or so clones; over 75% were seen once. Material for sequencing was peripheral blood. The source is a man aged 50-60 years with active COVID-19. Both conserved end residues are part of each CDR3. D genes are given only for firm matches. Clone size appears in some rows only: once, few, many, or a class for an expanded clone.

>NA|TRBJ2-5|NA|13|TRBV30
CAWSVQIQETQYF
TGTGCCTGGAGTGTACAGATCCAAGAGACCCAGTACTTC
>NA|TRBJ2-3|once|12|TRBV12-3/TRBV12-4
CASSLTGDTQYF
TGTGCCAGCAGTTTGACAGGCGATACGCAGTATTTT
>TRBD1|TRBJ1-2|NA|16|TRBV6-5
CASSYVRTGGSYGYTF
TGTGCCAGCAGTTACGTCAGGACAGGGGGGTCGTACGGCTACACCTTC
>TRBD2|TRBJ2-2|NA|16|TRBV19
CASKEGREGFTGELFF
TGTGCCAGTAAGGAGGGGCGGGAGGGATTCACCGGGGAGCTGTTTTTT
>TRBD2|TRBJ2-5|NA|15|TRBV7-2
CASSLSGGGLETQYF
TGTGCCAGCAGCCTCAGCGGGGGGGGTTTAGAGACCCAGTACTTC
>NA|TRBJ2-1|NA|14|TRBV30
CAWSVPLDGSEQFF
TGTGCCTGGAGTGTACCCCTAGATGGGTCTGAGCAGTTCTTC
>TRBD1|TRBJ1-2|NA|14|TRBV27
CASSLDRGAYGYTF
TGTGCCAGCAGCCTGGACAGGGGGGCCTATGGCTACACCTTC
>TRBD2|TRBJ2-1|NA|15|TRBV3-1/TRBV3-2
CASSPFSSGINEQFF
TGTGCCAGCAGCCCTTTTTCTAGCGGGATCAATGAGCAGTTCTTC
>TRBD1|TRBJ1-5|NA|14|TRBV6-5
CASSGQGGHQPQHF
TGTGCCAGCTCGGGACAGGGCGGGCATCAGCCCCAGCATTTT
>NA|TRBJ1-2|NA|13|TRBV27
CASRQTGSHGYTF
TGTGCCAGCAGACAAACAGGGTCTCATGGCTACACCTTC
>NA|TRBJ2-7|NA|12|TRBV30
CACSQITYEQYF
TGTGCCTGCTCACAGATTACCTACGAGCAGTACTTC
>TRBD2|TRBJ2-7|NA|17|TRBV15
CATSTGLAGARTYEQYF
TGTGCCACCAGCACTGGACTAGCGGGTGCGAGGACCTACGAGCAGTACTTC
>TRBD1|TRBJ1-4|NA|15|TRBV10-3
CAISEGTGRREKLFF
TGTGCCATCAGTGAGGGGACAGGGAGGCGTGAAAAACTGTTTTTT
>NA|TRBJ1-5|once|15|TRBV6-5
CASSNRQASNQPQHF
TGTGCCAGCAGCAACCGACAGGCCAGCAATCAGCCCCAGCATTTT
>TRBD1|TRBJ2-1|NA|15|TRBV14
CASSQGTGYYNEQFF
TGTGCCAGCAGCCAAGGGACAGGTTACTACAATGAGCAGTTCTTC
>NA|TRBJ2-7|NA|13|TRBV19
CASSLRLYYEQYF
TGTGCCAGTAGTTTACGACTATACTACGAGCAGTACTTC
>TRBD1|TRBJ1-4|NA|15|TRBV15
CATSRDPGTGEKLFF
TGTGCCACCAGCAGGGATCCCGGGACAGGGGAAAAACTGTTTTTT
>TRBD2|TRBJ2-3|NA|15|TRBV6-5
CASRLSGASTDTQYF
TGTGCCAGCAGACTTAGCGGGGCTAGCACAGATACGCAGTATTTT
>TRBD2|TRBJ2-5|once|14|TRBV6-2/TRBV6-3
CASIPSGAQETQYF
TGTGCCAGCATCCCTAGCGGGGCCCAAGAGACCCAGTACTTC
>TRBD1|TRBJ2-7|NA|16|TRBV4-1
CASSLYPQGNSYEQYF
TGCGCCAGCAGCCTCTACCCACAGGGGAACTCCTACGAGCAGTACTTC
>TRBD1|TRBJ2-7|NA|15|TRBV30
CAWRPGTGFSYEQYF
TGTGCCTGGAGGCCCGGGACAGGGTTCTCCTACGAGCAGTACTTC
>NA|TRBJ2-1|NA|14|TRBV6-2/TRBV6-3
CASSYGSSYNEQFF
TGTGCCAGCAGTTACGGGAGCTCCTACAATGAGCAGTTCTTC
>NA|TRBJ1-2|NA|13|TRBV12-5
CASGFPQSYGYTF
TGTGCTAGTGGTTTCCCCCAGTCTTATGGCTACACCTTC
>NA|TRBJ2-2|NA|14|TRBV5-1
CASSSMTFTGELFF
TGCGCCAGCAGCTCAATGACTTTCACCGGGGAGCTGTTTTTT
>NA|TRBJ1-1|NA|15|TRBV29-1
CSVEGGGQRNTEAFF
TGCAGCGTTGAAGGTGGGGGACAAAGGAACACTGAAGCTTTCTTT
>TRBD2|TRBJ2-1|NA|14|TRBV5-1
CASSLHGGLNEQFF
TGCGCCAGCAGCCTACACGGGGGGTTGAATGAGCAGTTCTTC
>NA|TRBJ2-5|once|15|TRBV3-1/TRBV3-2
CASSRRTARQETQYF
TGTGCCAGCAGCCGTCGGACAGCCCGCCAGGAGACCCAGTACTTC